Sequencing of this T cell receptor (beta chain) was carried out in a study of T cells expressing NK-cell markers. Study overall: Sequencing covered eight donors, seven HCMV-seropositive and one seronegative.

Regarding the study as a whole: The share of CD8+ T cells held by dominant NKG2C+ clonotypes was roughly 1.0-7.5% in several donors.

About this clonotype itself: What it recognizes is unknown.

Per germline, CDR1 LGHNA and CDR2 YNFKEQ. The CDR3 has 13 amino acids. TCRdb processed the 5' RACE reads again and assigns one entry to each CDR3 protein, with no DNA. Recorded for this sample: some 140,000 distinct CDR3 sequences. What was sequenced was blood T cells: a sorted CD56 or NKG2C T cell subset, CD4+ or CD8+ T cells, or bulk PBMC T cells (not recorded which). The TCR originated in a woman aged 50 to 60 in good health. This chain connects TRBV4-2 to TRBJ2-7. Here the CDR3 reads CASSQELTSEQYF.